This TCR beta chain was sequenced for a study of regulatory T cells in long-lasting Graves disease (dated by TCRdb to the early 2020s). General notes on the study: Persistent Graves' disease was defined as persistently positive TSH receptor autoantibodies together with antithyroid drug treatment for over 5 years. This study used TCR sequencing and RNA sequencing of peripheral blood to compare persistent Graves' disease patients against newly diagnosed Graves' disease patients. The study took place in China and was registered as a clinical trial. A total of around 35 samples were covered by TCR sequencing, comprising approximately 13 persistent and around 20 newly diagnosed Graves' disease patients. On average, persistent Graves' disease patients in the clinical cohort had been on antithyroid drugs for eight to twelve years.

Broad study findings and their caveats: A larger number of public clonotypes was shared among persistent patients (around 2,500) than among newly diagnosed patients (about 990). As a limitation, the authors acknowledged that the small sample size may reduce accuracy. Preferential use of TRBV28, TRBJ1-2 and TRBJ2-5 was observed in persistent disease, whereas TRBV20-1 and TRBJ2-1 were favored in newly diagnosed disease. Sequencing and analysis were restricted to the TCR beta chain. Because the primary lesion, thyroid tissue, could not be accessed, the study looked at peripheral blood alone. Compared with newly diagnosed patients, persistent Graves' disease patients had lower TCR Shannon entropy and fewer highly expanded clones, which suggests clonal expansion.

The meaning of the sample's time point label: persistent/refractory GD, antithyroid drugs over 5 years with positive TRAb. For both TCR sequencing and RNA sequencing, RNA was extracted from PBMCs using TRIzol. Graves' disease was diagnosed according to American Thyroid Association guidelines. Patients for the study were recruited at an endocrinology department in Xi'an, China. Each patient gave approximately 9 milliliters of peripheral blood, collected in an EDTA anticoagulant tube. Ficoll Paque Plus density gradient separation was used to isolate PBMCs, and no further T cell sorting was performed. An Agilent 2100 Bioanalyzer and agarose gel were used to check RNA quality, while a NanoDrop 2000 measured RNA concentration. CDR1 and CDR2 were assigned from the germline V gene (reference sequence) as DFQATT and SNEGSKA. The CDR3 goes from the cysteine to the phenylalanine over 14 residues. The entry retains the CDR3 DNA only, 42 bases that are in frame from base 1. Cut back by 3 bases and 0 bases, the V and J ends lie 9 bases apart.

As concerns this clonotype: The antigen it recognizes is unknown. The sample holds no much larger clone one base away, and base qualities are not on file.

Library creation used multiplex PCR. Sequencing instrument: Illumina HiSeq 4000. TCR beta libraries were built with iRepertoire HTBI primers and Arm-PCR amplification of CDR3 regions. Before sequencing, the PCR products underwent gel purification. As for how the authors treated the data: Gene usage analysis of CDR3 amino acid clonotypes used the 62 TRBV and some 15 TRBJ segments found across samples. COPE and FqMerger were used to merge filtered high-quality paired reads into contigs. BLAST was used to align contigs to IMGT TRBV, TRBD and TRBJ reference genes, and CDR3 was defined according to IMGT. Highly expanded clones were defined as clonotypes with a frequency above 0.1%. Shannon entropy was used to measure repertoire diversity, and the Gini coefficient was used to measure V-J evenness. Clonotypes shared by more than one individual were considered public. Using fastp at Q25 and MiXCR, TCRdb reprocessed the public reads and kept productive beta chains. Rows with one shared CDR3 protein collapse into an entry with the most common genes and DNA. TCRdb, not the authors, supplied the V and J calls. The sample records a few hundred thousand distinct CDR3 sequences, about a quarter of which are singletons. Roughly 28% of the sample is held by the ten biggest clonotypes.

The rearranged chain carries TRBV20-1 and TRBJ2-1; the D gene assignment is ambiguous. The sequencing used peripheral blood mononuclear cells (PBMCs), collected when the disease was refractory, from a patient treated with antithyroid drugs. This TCR was recovered from a female donor with Graves disease. The CDR3 protein sequence reads: CSARDLNSYNEQFF. The bases read TGCAGTGCTAGGGACCTAAACTCCTACAATGAGCAGTTCTTC.